The 11 T cell receptor beta chains reported below all come from one sample, sequenced in a study of T cell changes during pregnancy in multiple sclerosis. Generated by immunoSEQ multiplex PCR, the TCRdb table keeps only in-frame clones and is missing some. The sample holds tens of thousands of clones, around 92% seen once. The sample in question was peripheral blood, obtained after pregnancy. Every receptor here comes from a female donor with multiple sclerosis, enrolled in a pregnancy study.

The rearrangement uses TRBV11-2 and TRBJ2-1; maybe TRBD2 (6 bases). Germline CDR1 and CDR2: SGHAT and FQNNGV. This CDR3 spans 16 amino acids. Trimming cost V 5 bases and J 4 bases, with 18 bases left between them. This chain's CDR3 is CASSQIAAIKYNEQFF. For the CDR3, the DNA is TGTGCCAGCAGCCAAATAGCGGCCATTAAATACAATGAGCAGTTCTTC.

The chain carries TRBV30 and TRBJ1-4; D gene unclear. Trimming shortened V by 1 base and J by 0 bases, and 18 bases separated the two germline ends. This CDR3 has 18 residues. The germline V gene has CDR1 GTSNPN and CDR2 SVGIG (reference sequence). CDR3 residues: CAWSGQAYLSATNEKLFF. In DNA, the CDR3 is TGTGCCTGGAGTGGGCAGGCCTACTTATCTGCAACTAATGAAAAACTGTTTTTT.

The gene calls are TRBV2 and TRBJ2-7, with TRBD2 matching 7 bases. Germline V gives CDR1 SNHLY, CDR2 FYNNEI. The CDR3 loop spans 15 amino acids. The trim removed 3 bases at V and 2 bases at J, leaving 7 bases unmatched. The CDR3 here is CASSEVGRGTYEQYF. The DNA of the CDR3 is TGTGCCAGCAGTGAGGTTGGGAGGGGTACCTACGAGCAGTACTTC. The full variable domain, in which reference TRBV2 and TRBJ2-7 provide the parts outside the CDR3, is EPEVTQTPSHQVTQMGQEVILRCVPISNHLYFYWYRQILGQKVEFLVSFYNNEISEKSEIFDDQFSVERPDGSNFTLKIRSTKLEDSAMYFCASSEVGRGTYEQYFGPGTRLTVT.

V usage is TRBV6-5 and J usage is TRBJ1-4; weak D call: TRBD1 (5 bases). Between the trimmed V and J ends, which lost 5 bases and 2 bases, there was a span of 12 bases. The CDR3 is 15 residues long. CDR1 is MNHEY and CDR2 is SVGAGI in the germline V gene. CDR3 in amino acids: CASSRKGLTNEKLFF. The CDR3 DNA is TGTGCCAGCAGTCGAAAGGGGCTTACTAATGAAAAACTGTTTTTT.

The chain couples TRBV29-1 to TRBJ2-3; a weak D match, TRBD1 (6 bases). Trimming left V 1 base short and J 0 bases short, with 17 bases between. The V gene's germline CDR1 is SQVTM and CDR2 ANQGSEA. The CDR3 covers 17 residues. The CDR3 here is CSVEGDTSSPSTDTQYF. The CDR3 region has the DNA TGCAGCGTTGAAGGGGACACTTCATCCCCTAGCACAGATACGCAGTATTTT.

This chain connects TRBV4-1 to TRBJ2-7; no clear D gene. The V gene lost 0 bases and the J gene lost 6 bases, with 12 bases spanning the gap. The CDR3 runs 14 residues. Germline V gives CDR1 MGHRA, CDR2 YSYEKL. CDR3: CASSQEEYELEQYF. CDR3 nucleotides: TGCGCCAGCAGCCAAGAAGAGTACGAGCTCGAGCAGTACTTC.

The J gene is TRBJ1-5, the V gene TRBV7-9; D is ambiguous. The germline V gene has CDR1 SEHNR and CDR2 FQNEAQ (reference sequence). The CDR3 is 16 residues long. Trimming shortened V by 1 base and J by 2 bases, and 12 bases separated the two germline ends. DNA for the CDR3: TGTGCCAGCAGCTTAGTATCCGGGTCCGGCAATCAGCCCCAGCATTTT. It translates to CASSLVSGSGNQPQHF.

The CDR3 nucleotides are TGTGCCAGCAGCGCGTCTGGGGGGGGGAATGGCTACACCTTC. Protein: CASSASGGGNGYTF. This chain links TRBV6-6 with TRBJ1-2; D possibly corresponds to TRBD1 (5 bases). This CDR3 is 14 amino acids long. Germline loops: CDR1 MNHNY, CDR2 SVGAGI (reference sequence). Trimming shortened V by 6 bases and J by 6 bases, and 17 bases separated the two germline ends.

This clone was detected once. This sequence joins TRBV30 and TRBJ1-3, with D possibly matching TRBD1 (6 bases). The CDR3 sequence is 15 residues long. V was shortened by 5 bases and J by 4 bases, with 18 bases between the two germline ends. Per the germline V gene, CDR1 is GTSNPN and CDR2 is SVGIG (reference sequence). CDR3 sequence reads: CAWANRESLGNTIYF. The CDR3 bases are TGTGCCTGGGCCAACAGGGAATCATTGGGAAACACCATATATTTT.

This chain uses TRBV19 with TRBJ1-6; TRBD1 agrees at 7 bases. Trimming at V came to 8 bases and at J to 9 bases, leaving 13 bases not matched to a gene. This CDR3 comprises 15 residues. Germline V gene data show CDR1 as LNHDA and CDR2 as SQIVND (reference sequence). This CDR3 reads CASCTGDTGGSPLHF. DNA of the CDR3: TGTGCCAGTTGTACAGGGGATACGGGAGGTTCACCCCTCCACTTT.

The chain recombines TRBV12-5 with TRBJ2-1, with TRBD2 as a possible D gene (6 bases). The V end lost 10 bases, the J end lost 7 bases, and 11 bases lay between the germline ends. This CDR3 contains 11 residues. CDR1 and CDR2 (germline): LGHNT, FRNRAP. The CDR3 sequence: CATMAGNEQFF. CDR3 nucleotides: TGTGCTACCATGGCGGGAAATGAGCAGTTCTTC.